The sequence of this T cell receptor (beta chain) was determined in a study of beta chain features in type 1 diabetes. Study-wide points: In every one of the four CD4+ subsets, TCRB CDR3s were moderately but significantly shorter in Type 1 diabetes patients. When cDNA is sequenced, cells with high TCR expression could be over-represented.

V was cut by 1 base and J by 5 bases, with 8 bases left in between. The CDR3 sequence is 13 residues long. Germline-derived CDR1 and CDR2 are SGHNT and YENEEA. Details on this clone: Its antigen is still unknown.

The sequenced template was cDNA made from the entire isolated RNA. Profiled with immunoSEQ multiplex PCR; TCRdb holds only in-frame clones, not every one. The profile shows about 370,000 clones, around 10% of them singletons. Per donor, one heparinised blood draw averaged about 110 mL. This TCR was recovered from a man aged 25-40 years with type 1 diabetes. The chain recombines TRBV11-3 with TRBJ2-5, with D perhaps assigned TRBD1 or TRBD2 (5 bases each). Sequenced material: central memory CD4+ T cells from blood. As DNA, the CDR3 is TGTGCCAGCAGCTTAGTAGGGACGGAGACCCAGTACTTC. Protein: CASSLVGTETQYF.